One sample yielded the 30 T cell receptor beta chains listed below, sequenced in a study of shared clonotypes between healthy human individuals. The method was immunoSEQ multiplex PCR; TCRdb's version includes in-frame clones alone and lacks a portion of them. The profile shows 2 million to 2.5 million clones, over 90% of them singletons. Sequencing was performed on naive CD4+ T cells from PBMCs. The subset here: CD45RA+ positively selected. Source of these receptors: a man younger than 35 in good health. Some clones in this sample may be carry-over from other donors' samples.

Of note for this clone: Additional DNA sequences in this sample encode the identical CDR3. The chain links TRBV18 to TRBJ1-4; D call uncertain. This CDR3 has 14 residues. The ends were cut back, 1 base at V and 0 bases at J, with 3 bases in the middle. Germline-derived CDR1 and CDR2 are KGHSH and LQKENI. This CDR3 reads CASSPLATNEKLFF. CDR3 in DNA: TGTGCCAGCTCACCACTGGCAACTAATGAAAAACTGTTTTTT.

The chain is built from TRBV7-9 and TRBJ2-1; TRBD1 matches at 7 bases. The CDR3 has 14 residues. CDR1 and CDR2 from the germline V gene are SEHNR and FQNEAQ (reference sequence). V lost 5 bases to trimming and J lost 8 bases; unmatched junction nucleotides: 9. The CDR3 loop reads CASSHGTVGHEQFF. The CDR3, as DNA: TGTGCCAGCAGCCACGGGACAGTCGGGCATGAGCAGTTCTTC.

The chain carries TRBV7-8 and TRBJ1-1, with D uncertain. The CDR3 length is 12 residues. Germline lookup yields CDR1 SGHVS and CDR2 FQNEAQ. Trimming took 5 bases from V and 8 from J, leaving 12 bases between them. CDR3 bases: TGTGCCAGCAGCCCCCGGGCGGTGGAAGCTTTCTTT. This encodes CASSPRAVEAFF.

Written as DNA, the CDR3 is TGTGCCAGCAGTGGCCTCCAACTAGCGGGCACAGATACGCAGTATTTT. Translation: CASSGLQLAGTDTQYF. The gene calls are TRBV27 and TRBJ2-3, with 8 bases aligning to TRBD2. CDR1 is MNHEY, CDR2 SMNVEV, per germline (reference sequence). Trimming at V came to 5 bases and at J to 1 base, leaving 8 bases not matched to a gene. The CDR3 runs to 16 residues.

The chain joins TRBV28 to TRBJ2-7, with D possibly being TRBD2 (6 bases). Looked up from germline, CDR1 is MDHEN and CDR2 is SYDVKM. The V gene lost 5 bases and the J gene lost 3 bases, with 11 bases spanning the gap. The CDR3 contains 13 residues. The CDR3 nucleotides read TGTGCCAGCAGTACCCCGGGGGACTACGAGCAGTACTTC. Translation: CASSTPGDYEQYF.

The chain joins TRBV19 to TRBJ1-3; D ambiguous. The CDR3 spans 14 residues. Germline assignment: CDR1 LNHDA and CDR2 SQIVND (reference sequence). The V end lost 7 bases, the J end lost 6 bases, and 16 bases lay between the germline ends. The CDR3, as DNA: TGTGCCAGTAAAGTTAACAGAGCCGTAAACACCATATATTTT. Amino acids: CASKVNRAVNTIYF.

CDR3 DNA sequence: TGCGCCAGCAGCCAAGAGACAGGGCGGAGTGAGCAGTTCTTC. Its protein product is CASSQETGRSEQFF. The chain couples TRBV4-1 to TRBJ2-1; 7 bases agree with TRBD1. The length of the CDR3 is 14 residues. Germline assignment: CDR1 MGHRA and CDR2 YSYEKL. The V and J ends lost 0 bases and 9 bases, in that order; junction bases with no gene match: 5.

The CDR3 sequence: CASSRTGGSHSYEQYF. DNA for the CDR3: TGTGCCAGCAGCCGAACGGGCGGATCCCACTCCTACGAGCAGTACTTC. The V call is TRBV5-5, the J call TRBJ2-7, with D unresolved. The V end was cut by 4 bases, the J end by 0 bases, with 17 bases between. Germline CDR1 SGHKS, CDR2 YYEKEE (reference sequence). The CDR3 is made up of 16 amino acids.

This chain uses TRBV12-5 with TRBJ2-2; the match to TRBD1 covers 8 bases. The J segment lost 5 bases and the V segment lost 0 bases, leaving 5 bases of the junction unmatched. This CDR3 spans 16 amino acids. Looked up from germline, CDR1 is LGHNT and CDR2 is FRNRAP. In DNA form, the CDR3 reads TGTGCTAGTGGTTTGGTAGTGACAGGGGAAACCGGGGAGCTGTTTTTT. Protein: CASGLVVTGETGELFF.

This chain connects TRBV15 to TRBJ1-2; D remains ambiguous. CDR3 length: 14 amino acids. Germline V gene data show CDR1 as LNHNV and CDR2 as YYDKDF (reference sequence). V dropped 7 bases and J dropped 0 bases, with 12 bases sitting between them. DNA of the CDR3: TGTGCCACCAATCGTCCGGGAGCTAACTATGGCTACACCTTC. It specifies CATNRPGANYGYTF.

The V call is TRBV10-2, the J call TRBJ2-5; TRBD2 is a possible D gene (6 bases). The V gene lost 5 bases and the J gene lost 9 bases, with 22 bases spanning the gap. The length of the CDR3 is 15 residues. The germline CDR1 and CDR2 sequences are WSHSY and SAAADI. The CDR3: CASSPPRGNGGAQYF. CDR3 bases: TGCGCCAGCAGTCCCCCCCGAGGGAACGGCGGGGCCCAGTACTTC.

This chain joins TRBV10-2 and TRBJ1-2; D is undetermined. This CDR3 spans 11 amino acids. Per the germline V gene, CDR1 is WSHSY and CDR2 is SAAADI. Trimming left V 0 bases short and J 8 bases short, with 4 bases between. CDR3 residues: CASSESVGYTF. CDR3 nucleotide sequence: TGCGCCAGCAGTGAGTCGGTGGGCTACACCTTC.

CDR3 DNA sequence: TGTGCCAGCAGCTTAGTGCGTATCGGCGGGGAGCTGTTTTTT. The encoded protein is CASSLVRIGGELFF. The chain has TRBV11-1 and TRBJ2-2; D is ambiguous. CDR1 is SGHAT, CDR2 FQDESV, per germline (reference sequence). The CDR3 extends over 14 amino acids. The V end was cut by 1 base, the J end by 7 bases, with 10 bases between.

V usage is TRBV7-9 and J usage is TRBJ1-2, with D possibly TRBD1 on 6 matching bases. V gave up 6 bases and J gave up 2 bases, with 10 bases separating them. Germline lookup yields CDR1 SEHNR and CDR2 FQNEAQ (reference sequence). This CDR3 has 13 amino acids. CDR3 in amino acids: CASSPGQNYGYTF. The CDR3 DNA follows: TGTGCCAGCAGTCCCGGACAGAACTATGGCTACACCTTC.

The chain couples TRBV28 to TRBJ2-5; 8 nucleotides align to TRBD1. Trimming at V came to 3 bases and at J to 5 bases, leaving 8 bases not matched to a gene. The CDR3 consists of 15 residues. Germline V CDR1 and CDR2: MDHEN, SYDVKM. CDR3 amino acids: CASSFGTGSSETQYF. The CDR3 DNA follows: TGTGCCAGCAGTTTTGGGACAGGCTCCAGTGAGACCCAGTACTTC.

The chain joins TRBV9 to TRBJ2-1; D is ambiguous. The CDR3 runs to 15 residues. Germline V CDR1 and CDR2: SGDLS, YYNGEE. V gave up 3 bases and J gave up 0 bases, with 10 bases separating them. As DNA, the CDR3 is TGTGCCAGCAGCGCTTTACGTAGCTCCTACAATGAGCAGTTCTTC. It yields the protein CASSALRSSYNEQFF.

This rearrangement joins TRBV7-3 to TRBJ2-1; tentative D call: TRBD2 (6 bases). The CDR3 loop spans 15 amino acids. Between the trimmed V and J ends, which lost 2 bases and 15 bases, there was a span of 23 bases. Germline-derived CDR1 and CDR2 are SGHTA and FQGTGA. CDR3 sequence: CASSLAGTSPSRLFF. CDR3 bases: TGTGCCAGCAGCTTAGCCGGGACTTCCCCTAGTCGTCTGTTCTTC.

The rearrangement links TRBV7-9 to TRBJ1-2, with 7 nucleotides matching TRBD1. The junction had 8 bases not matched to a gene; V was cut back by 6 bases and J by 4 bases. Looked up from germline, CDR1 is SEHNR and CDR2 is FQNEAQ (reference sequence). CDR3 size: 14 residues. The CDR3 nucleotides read TGTGCCAGCAGAAAAACGCAGGGGGGCTATGGCTACACCTTC. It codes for CASRKTQGGYGYTF.

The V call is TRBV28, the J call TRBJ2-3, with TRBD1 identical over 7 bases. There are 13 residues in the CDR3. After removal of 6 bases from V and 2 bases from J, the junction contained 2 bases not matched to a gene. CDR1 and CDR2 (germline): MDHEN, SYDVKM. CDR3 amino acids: CASSQGVTDTQYF. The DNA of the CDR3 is TGTGCCAGCAGCCAGGGGGTCACAGATACGCAGTATTTT.

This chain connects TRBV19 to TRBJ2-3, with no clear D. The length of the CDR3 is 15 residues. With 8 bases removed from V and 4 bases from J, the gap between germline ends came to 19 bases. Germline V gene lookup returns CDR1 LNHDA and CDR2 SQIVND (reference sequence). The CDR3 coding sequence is TGTGCCAGTTTTCACCCCGGGCTAAGGGCAGATACGCAGTATTTT. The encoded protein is CASFHPGLRADTQYF.

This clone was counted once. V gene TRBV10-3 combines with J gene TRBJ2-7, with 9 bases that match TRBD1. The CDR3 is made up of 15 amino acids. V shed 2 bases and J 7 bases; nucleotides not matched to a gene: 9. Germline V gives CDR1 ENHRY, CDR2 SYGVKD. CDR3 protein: CAISEPGTGYREQYF. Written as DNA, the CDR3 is TGTGCCATCAGTGAGCCGGGGACAGGGTATCGGGAGCAGTACTTC.

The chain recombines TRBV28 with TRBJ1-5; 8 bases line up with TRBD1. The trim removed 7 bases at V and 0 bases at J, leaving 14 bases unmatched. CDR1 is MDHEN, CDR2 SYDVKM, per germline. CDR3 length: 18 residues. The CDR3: CASNPPRTGFYSNQPQHF. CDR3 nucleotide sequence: TGTGCCAGCAACCCGCCCCGGACAGGGTTTTATAGCAATCAGCCCCAGCATTTT.

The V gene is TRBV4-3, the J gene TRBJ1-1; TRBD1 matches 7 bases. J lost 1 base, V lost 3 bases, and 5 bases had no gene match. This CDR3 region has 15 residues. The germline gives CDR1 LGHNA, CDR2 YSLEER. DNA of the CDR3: TGCGCCAGCAGCCACTTGACAGGGACGAACACTGAAGCTTTCTTT. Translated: CASSHLTGTNTEAFF.

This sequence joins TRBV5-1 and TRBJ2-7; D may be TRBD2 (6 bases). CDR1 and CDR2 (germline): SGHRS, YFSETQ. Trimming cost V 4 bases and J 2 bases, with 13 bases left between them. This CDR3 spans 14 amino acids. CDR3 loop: CASSPGLQTYEQYF. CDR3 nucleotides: TGCGCCAGCAGCCCGGGACTCCAAACCTACGAGCAGTACTTC.

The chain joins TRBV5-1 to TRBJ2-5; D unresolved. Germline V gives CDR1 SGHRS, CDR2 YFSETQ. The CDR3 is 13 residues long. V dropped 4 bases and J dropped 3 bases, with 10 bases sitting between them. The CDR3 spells CASSVGSEETQYF. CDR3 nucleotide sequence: TGCGCCAGCAGCGTCGGCAGCGAAGAGACCCAGTACTTC.

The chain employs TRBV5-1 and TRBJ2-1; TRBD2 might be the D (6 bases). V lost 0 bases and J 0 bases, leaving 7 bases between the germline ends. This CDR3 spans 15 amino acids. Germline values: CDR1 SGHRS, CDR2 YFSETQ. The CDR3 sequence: CASSLERASYNEQFF. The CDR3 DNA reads TGCGCCAGCAGCTTGGAGCGGGCCTCCTACAATGAGCAGTTCTTC.

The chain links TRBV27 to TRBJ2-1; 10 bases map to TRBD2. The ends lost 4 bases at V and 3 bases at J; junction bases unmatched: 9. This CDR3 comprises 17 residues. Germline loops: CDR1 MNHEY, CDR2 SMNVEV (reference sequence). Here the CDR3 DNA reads TGTGCCAGCAGTTCCCTCCCTCGGACTAGCGGCTACAATGAGCAGTTCTTC. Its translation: CASSSLPRTSGYNEQFF.

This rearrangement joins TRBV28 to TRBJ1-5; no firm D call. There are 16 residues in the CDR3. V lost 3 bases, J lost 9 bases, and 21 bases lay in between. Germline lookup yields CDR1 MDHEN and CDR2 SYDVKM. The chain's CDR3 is CASSFIRTDRRRPQHF. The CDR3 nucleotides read TGTGCCAGCAGTTTTATCCGTACGGACCGCCGGCGGCCCCAGCATTTT. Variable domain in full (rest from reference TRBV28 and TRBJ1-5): DVKVTQSSRYLVKRTGEKVFLECVQDMDHENMFWYRQDPGLGLRLIYFSYDVKMKEKGDIPEGYSVSREKKERFSLILESASTNQTSMYLCASSFIRTDRRRPQHFGDGTRLSIL.

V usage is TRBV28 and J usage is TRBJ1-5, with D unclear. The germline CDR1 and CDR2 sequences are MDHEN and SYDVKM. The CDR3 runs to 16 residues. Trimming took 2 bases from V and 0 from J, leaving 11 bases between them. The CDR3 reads CASSLIRQNSNQPQHF. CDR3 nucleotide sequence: TGTGCCAGCAGTTTAATAAGGCAGAATAGCAATCAGCCCCAGCATTTT.

The CDR3 sequence is CATRTGLNIQYF. DNA of the CDR3: TGTGCCACCAGGACAGGGCTGAACATTCAGTACTTC. V and J are TRBV27 and TRBJ2-4, with TRBD1 matching 8 bases. Looked up from germline, CDR1 is MNHEY and CDR2 is SMNVEV (reference sequence). The CDR3 covers 12 residues. V lost 10 bases, J lost 7 bases, and 6 bases stayed unmatched.